Following are 31 T cell receptor beta chains from one sample sequenced in a study of blood T cell repertoires in COVID-19. Generated by immunoSEQ multiplex PCR, the TCRdb table keeps only in-frame clones and is missing some. The sample lists around 250,000 clones, about nine tenths occurring once. The specimen was peripheral blood. These receptors all come from a man aged 30 to 45 who had recovered from COVID-19.

This rearrangement joins TRBV19 to TRBJ2-7; 11 nucleotides line up with TRBD1. Per germline, CDR1 LNHDA and CDR2 SQIVND (reference sequence). The junction had 6 bases not matched to a gene; V was cut back by 10 bases and J by 4 bases. The CDR3 has 13 residues. In DNA, the CDR3 is TGTGCCACCATGGGACAGGGGGGGTACGAGCAGTACTTC. Translation gives CATMGQGGYEQYF. The entire variable domain, with the rest obtained from reference TRBV19 and TRBJ2-7, is as follows: DGGITQSPKYLFRKEGQNVTLSCEQNLNHDAMYWYRQDPGQGLRLIYYSQIVNDFQKGDIAEGYSVSREKKESFPLTVTSAQKNPTAFYLCATMGQGGYEQYFGPGTRLTVT.

This clone was found once. The CDR3 here is CASSEGTGGNSPLHF. DNA of the CDR3: TGTGCCAGCAGTGAGGGGACAGGAGGAAATTCACCCCTCCACTTT. The V call is TRBV6-1, the J call TRBJ1-6, with 8 bases aligning to TRBD1. The CDR3 has 15 amino acids. The V and J ends lost 3 bases and 7 bases, in that order; junction bases with no gene match: 5. Germline V gene sequence: CDR1 MNHNS, CDR2 SASEGT.

The rearrangement uses TRBV3-1 (or the pseudogene TRBV3-2) and TRBJ1-5; 8 bases fit TRBD1. The germline V gene encodes CDR1 LGHDT and CDR2 YNNKEL (reference sequence). Trimming took 4 bases from V and 6 from J; bases not matched to a gene: 8. The CDR3 loop spans 15 amino acids. CDR3: CASSRSTGESQPQHF. CDR3 bases: TGTGCCAGCAGCCGTTCGACAGGGGAGAGTCAGCCCCAGCATTTT.

The chain links TRBV19 to TRBJ2-1, with a tentative D call TRBD2 (6 bases). Deletions cut 1 base from V and 6 bases from J, with 19 bases between. Germline V gives CDR1 LNHDA, CDR2 SQIVND (reference sequence). The CDR3 covers 17 residues. CDR3: CASSIGRAAVGGNEQFF. The CDR3, as DNA: TGTGCCAGTAGTATAGGCAGAGCCGCGGTGGGAGGCAATGAGCAGTTCTTC.

This clone was observed a single time. The rearrangement uses TRBV5-1 and TRBJ2-7; a weak D match, TRBD1 (6 bases). Trimming removed 4 bases from V and 1 base from J, with 12 bases in between. Germline CDR1 reads SGHRS; CDR2 reads YFSETQ. CDR3 length: 14 residues. The CDR3 coding sequence is TGCGCCAGCAGCAACCCGCAGGGGTCCTACGAGCAGTACTTC. Its translation: CASSNPQGSYEQYF.

J is TRBJ2-3 and V is TRBV5-1; the match to TRBD2 covers 8 bases. Germline V gives CDR1 SGHRS, CDR2 YFSETQ. V was clipped by 0 bases and J by 3 bases; unmatched bases: 6. The CDR3 covers 16 residues. CDR3 bases: TGCGCCAGCAGCTTGGCTAGCGGCGGGAGGACAGATACGCAGTATTTT. Protein: CASSLASGGRTDTQYF.

This chain joins TRBV3-1 (or the pseudogene TRBV3-2) and TRBJ2-5, with 14 nucleotides matching TRBD2. The CDR3 loop spans 16 amino acids. The V and J ends lost 4 bases and 5 bases, in that order; junction bases with no gene match: 6. Germline-derived CDR1 and CDR2 are LGHDT and YNNKEL (reference sequence). The CDR3: CASSPGLAGGSETQYF. The CDR3 DNA reads TGTGCCAGCAGCCCCGGACTAGCGGGGGGATCGGAGACCCAGTACTTC.

This sequence joins TRBV5-1 and TRBJ1-4, with a possible D match to TRBD1 (5 bases). V was shortened by 4 bases and J by 5 bases, with 12 bases between the two germline ends. From germline, CDR1 is SGHRS and CDR2 YFSETQ. The CDR3 consists of 14 residues. In DNA form, the CDR3 reads TGCGCCAGCAGCCCAGGCAGGGCCAATGAAAAACTGTTTTTT. This translates into CASSPGRANEKLFF.

The chain links TRBV12-5 to TRBJ1-1; the D gene is possibly TRBD1 (5 bases). This CDR3 has 11 residues. Germline V gene data show CDR1 as LGHNT and CDR2 as FRNRAP. Trimming pared 7 bases from V and 5 bases from J, leaving 8 bases between. CDR3 region: CASEGLTEAFF. For the CDR3, the DNA is TGTGCTAGTGAGGGACTGACTGAAGCTTTCTTT.

The genes are TRBV24-1 and TRBJ1-2; D ambiguous. CDR1 KGHDR and CDR2 SFDVKD come from the germline V gene. V gave up 1 base and J gave up 4 bases, with 18 bases separating them. The CDR3 totals 17 residues. The CDR3 nucleotides read TGTGCCACCAGTGATTTCCCTCTGTCCCTGCGCGGCTATGGCTACACCTTC. Its protein product is CATSDFPLSLRGYGYTF.

This chain connects TRBV5-6 to TRBJ1-1; no firm D call. Germline lookup yields CDR1 SGHDT and CDR2 YYEEEE. Trimming left V 4 bases short and J 3 bases short, with 16 bases between. The CDR3 has 15 residues. DNA of the CDR3: TGTGCCAGCAGCCTGGATAGTCTCCGGTACACTGAAGCTTTCTTT. Its protein product is CASSLDSLRYTEAFF.

The V gene is TRBV29-1, the J gene TRBJ1-4, with D maybe TRBD1 (5 bases). Germline CDR1 reads SQVTM; CDR2 reads ANQGSEA. Trimming stripped 0 bases from V and 5 bases from J, with 13 bases between. There are 15 residues in the CDR3. CDR3 sequence (DNA): TGCAGCGTTGAAGATGGGGGGACGGTCAATGAAAAACTGTTTTTT. Amino acid sequence: CSVEDGGTVNEKLFF.

The rearrangement joins TRBV19 to TRBJ1-2, with D possibly being TRBD1 (5 bases). The CDR3 sequence is 14 residues long. V lost 3 bases and J lost 4, with 12 bases in between. Germline V lookup: CDR1 LNHDA, CDR2 SQIVND (reference sequence). The chain's CDR3 is CASSIPGIGYGYTF. The CDR3 DNA reads TGTGCCAGTAGTATCCCAGGGATCGGCTATGGCTACACCTTC.

The V gene is TRBV19, the J gene TRBJ1-5; TRBD1 is a possible D gene (5 bases). Germline CDR1 and CDR2: LNHDA and SQIVND (reference sequence). Trimming pared 6 bases from V and 2 bases from J, leaving 14 bases between. This CDR3 region has 15 residues. CDR3 DNA sequence: TGTGCCAGTAGCTGGGACTCGGGGGGCAATCAGCCCCAGCATTTT. It codes for CASSWDSGGNQPQHF.

In its sample, this clone was seen a few times. This sequence joins TRBV7-9 and TRBJ1-6; D possibly corresponds to TRBD1 (6 bases). The CDR3 length is 15 residues. The germline V and J ends were trimmed by 4 bases and 8 bases, with 15 bases remaining between them. The V gene's germline CDR1 is SEHNR and CDR2 FQNEAQ (reference sequence). CDR3 protein: CASSSGAFRDSPLHF. The CDR3 DNA is TGTGCCAGCAGCTCAGGGGCATTCAGGGATTCACCCCTCCACTTT. The full variable domain, completed using reference TRBV7-9 and TRBJ1-6, is DTGVSQNPRHKITKRGQNVTFRCDPISEHNRLYWYRQTLGQGPEFLTYFQNEAQLEKSRLLSDRFSAERPKGSFSTLEIQRTEQGDSAMYLCASSSGAFRDSPLHFGNGTRLTVT.

This CDR3 reads CASSLEQSTDTQYF. The CDR3 nucleotides are TGTGCCAGCAGCTTGGAACAGAGCACAGATACGCAGTATTTT. The V call is TRBV5-4, the J call TRBJ2-3; D call uncertain. Trimming shortened V by 0 bases and J by 0 bases, and 5 bases separated the two germline ends. This CDR3 spans 14 amino acids. Germline V gene lookup returns CDR1 SGHNT and CDR2 YYREEE (reference sequence).

The chain couples TRBV18 to TRBJ1-1, with TRBD1 matching over 10 bases. The CDR3 extends over 15 amino acids. The germline V gene encodes CDR1 KGHSH and CDR2 LQKENI. V dropped 2 bases and J dropped 4; count of bases not matched to a gene: 4. The CDR3 DNA follows: TGTGCCAGCTCACCAGTTAGGACAGGGGGCACTGAAGCTTTCTTT. Translating it yields CASSPVRTGGTEAFF.

The chain combines TRBV6-4 with TRBJ2-3, with TRBD1 as a possible D gene (7 bases). V lost 3 bases and J 4 bases, leaving 14 bases between the germline ends. Germline CDR1 is MRHNA and CDR2 is SNTAGT. The CDR3 sequence is 15 residues long. CDR3 region: CASSDGGGPADTQYF. Written as DNA, the CDR3 is TGTGCCAGCAGTGATGGAGGGGGCCCCGCAGATACGCAGTATTTT.

V gene TRBV11-2 combines with J gene TRBJ2-5, with D maybe TRBD1 (6 bases). The CDR3 runs 17 residues. The germline V gene encodes CDR1 SGHAT and CDR2 FQNNGV. Trimming shortened V by 1 base and J by 5 bases, and 20 bases separated the two germline ends. This chain's CDR3 is CASSLADSLAWGETQYF. The CDR3 region has the DNA TGTGCCAGCAGCTTAGCGGACAGTCTTGCCTGGGGGGAGACCCAGTACTTC. Full variable domain (remainder filled in from reference TRBV11-2 and TRBJ2-5): EAGVAQSPRYKIIEKRQSVAFWCNPISGHATLYWYQQILGQGPKLLIQFQNNGVVDDSQLPKDRFSAERLKGVDSTLKIQPAKLEDSAVYLCASSLADSLAWGETQYFGPGTRLLVL.

The chain has TRBV24-1 and TRBJ2-2, with D possibly being TRBD1 (5 bases). The CDR3 loop spans 14 amino acids. V lost 1 base and J 5 bases, leaving 7 bases between the germline ends. Germline-derived CDR1 and CDR2 are KGHDR and SFDVKD. CDR3 sequence reads: CATSDFHRTGELFF. CDR3 DNA: TGTGCCACCAGTGATTTTCACAGGACCGGGGAGCTGTTTTTT.

This clone is a singleton in its sample. The chain carries TRBV7-9 and TRBJ1-5; perhaps TRBD1 as D (5 bases). V was cut by 1 base and J by 1 base, with 11 bases left in between. Looked up from germline, CDR1 is SEHNR and CDR2 is FQNEAQ (reference sequence). This CDR3 region has 16 residues. The CDR3 sequence: CASSLGDGRSNQPQHF. Written as DNA, the CDR3 is TGTGCCAGCAGCTTAGGGGACGGGAGGAGCAATCAGCCCCAGCATTTT.

The V and J genes are TRBV10-2 and TRBJ1-1, with D perhaps TRBD1 (5 bases). V lost 2 bases, J lost 4 bases, and 17 bases lay in between. Germline lookup yields CDR1 WSHSY and CDR2 SAAADI. The CDR3 runs 16 residues. CDR3 coding DNA: TGCGCCAGCAGTGAGGGGAAGGGGCCGCCAAGCACTGAAGCTTTCTTT. It is translated as CASSEGKGPPSTEAFF.

This clone was found once. CDR3 bases: TGTGCCAGTAGTTCTAGCCCACAGCCCACTGAAGCTTTCTTT. Residues: CASSSSPQPTEAFF. This chain connects TRBV19 to TRBJ1-1; D ambiguous. The ends were cut back, 5 bases at V and 4 bases at J, with 14 bases in the middle. This CDR3 region has 14 residues. Germline V gene sequence: CDR1 LNHDA, CDR2 SQIVND (reference sequence).

The chain is built from TRBV6-5 and TRBJ1-5; D is undetermined. The CDR3 runs 15 residues. Germline lookup yields CDR1 MNHEY and CDR2 SVGAGI. The ends were cut back, 4 bases at V and 5 bases at J, with 15 bases in the middle. In DNA, the CDR3 is TGTGCCAGCAGTTCCCTCGGGTTGGGAGATCAGCCCCAGCATTTT. Amino acids: CASSSLGLGDQPQHF.

The gene calls are TRBV7-2 and TRBJ2-7; the D gene is possibly TRBD2 (5 bases). Trimming removed 1 base from V and 9 bases from J, with 13 bases in between. This CDR3 contains 13 residues. Germline V lookup: CDR1 SGHTA, CDR2 FQGNSA. Here the CDR3 DNA reads TGTGCCAGCAGCTTAGGAGGGTCTTCGTGGCAGTACTTC. Its protein is CASSLGGSSWQYF.

The chain has TRBV7-9 and TRBJ1-5; D gene unclear. Germline V gene lookup returns CDR1 SEHNR and CDR2 FQNEAQ (reference sequence). V dropped 1 base and J dropped 0 bases, with 13 bases sitting between them. This CDR3 comprises 17 residues. In DNA form, the CDR3 reads TGTGCCAGCAGCTTAGAGCCGGGAGGTTATAGCAATCAGCCCCAGCATTTT. Amino acids: CASSLEPGGYSNQPQHF.

The chain carries TRBV6-6 and TRBJ2-1; 8 bases fit TRBD2. Trimming removed 8 bases from V and 9 bases from J; junction bases left unmatched: 6. Germline V gives CDR1 MNHNY, CDR2 SVGAGI (reference sequence). The CDR3 runs 12 residues. The CDR3 DNA reads TGTGCCAGCTCACGGGGGGGTGGTGAGCAGTTCTTC. It specifies CASSRGGGEQFF.

This clone was seen ten or more times. The CDR3 sequence is CASSQGPPGQDSGNTIYF. The CDR3 nucleotides read TGCGCCAGCAGCCAAGGCCCCCCCGGACAGGACTCTGGAAACACCATATATTTT. The V gene is TRBV4-3, the J gene TRBJ1-3, with TRBD1 matching over 7 bases. Germline V CDR1 and CDR2: LGHNA, YSLEER. The CDR3 loop spans 18 amino acids. J gave up 0 bases and V 1 base, and 9 bases lay outside the gene matches.

The chain employs TRBV19 and TRBJ1-3; 9 nucleotides match TRBD1. This CDR3 region has 14 residues. CDR1 and CDR2 from the germline V gene are LNHDA and SQIVND (reference sequence). The J segment lost 0 bases and the V segment lost 6 bases, leaving 0 bases of the junction unmatched. CDR3 DNA: TGTGCCAGTAGGGGACAGGGCTCTGGAAACACCATATATTTT. Its protein product is CASRGQGSGNTIYF.

The genes are TRBV5-1 and TRBJ1-6; the match to TRBD1 covers 7 bases. There are 15 residues in the CDR3. Trimming removed 0 bases from V and 7 bases from J; junction bases left unmatched: 4. Germline V gives CDR1 SGHRS, CDR2 YFSETQ. The CDR3 DNA sequence: TGCGCCAGCAGCTTGGGCGGGACAGCCAATTCACCCCTCCACTTT. Translating it yields CASSLGGTANSPLHF.

The chain has TRBV19 and TRBJ2-3, with D perhaps TRBD1 (5 bases). Trimming removed 7 bases at V and 5 bases at J, with 19 bases between. The CDR3 is 15 amino acids. The germline V gene encodes CDR1 LNHDA and CDR2 SQIVND (reference sequence). The CDR3 is CASNPGSRGVDTQYF. CDR3 nucleotide sequence: TGTGCCAGTAACCCCGGTTCAAGGGGCGTAGATACGCAGTATTTT.